Sequencing of this TCR beta chain was carried out in a study of blood T cell repertoires in COVID-19 (dated by TCRdb to 2018 to 2020). Study-wide context: Collaborator samples came from the United States, Italy and Spain and covered acute and convalescent phases of COVID-19. The material from the prospective study consisted of cDNA or gDNA derived from T cells, B-cell-depleted T cells, or PBMCs. Subjects who had been exposed to COVID-19, were actively infected with it, or had recovered from it provided the deeply sampled blood TCRbeta repertoires that made up the dataset. The repertoires were released in a freely available public database meant as a resource for research on the immune response to SARS-CoV-2. The samples were drawn from the first 160 participants of the ongoing ImmuneRACE study and from 950 to 1,500 subjects provided by 6 global collaborators. A de-identified subject ID, COVID-19 status, age in years and sex were almost always included in the sample metadata. HLA class I and class II types, where available, came from metadata supplied by the sample provider rather than from assay-based typing. The investigation overall reported the following: The amount of clinical and demographic metadata varied by source and participant and was provided uncurated.

For this clone: Its cognate antigen has yet to be identified. Nothing much larger sits one base from this clone, and base qualities are not available.

Participants in the prospective study were enrolled through a virtual design, were aged roughly 18 to 100 years, and lived in approximately 25 United States geographic areas. In the prospective study, cohorts were assigned on the basis of participant-reported clinical history obtained from a screening survey and a study questionnaire. ImmuneRACE Cohort 3 recovered participants were defined by two consecutive negative NP/OP PCR tests, healthcare professional clearance, or symptom resolution. Each participant in the prospective study had whole blood, serum and a nasopharyngeal or oropharyngeal swab collected by mobile phlebotomists. Over a roughly 2-month period, participants in the prospective study had the option of providing additional blood draws and questionnaires. Blood samples from the prospective study were shipped frozen or at room temperature prior to DNA extraction. The immunoSEQ Assay, a bias-controlled multiplex PCR, was used to amplify TCRbeta CDR3 regions from genomic DNA. As for how the authors treated the data: The number of nucleated cells in each sample was estimated from the amplification of reference gene primers within the assay. Sequence reads were collapsed and filtered to measure the absolute abundance of every unique TCRbeta CDR3 rearrangement. For each sample, productive Simpson clonality was calculated as the square root of Simpson's diversity index over productive rearrangements. The table was pulled from immuneACCESS by TCRdb, which kept in-frame rearrangements only. Such tables lose some clones; where checked, under half of the loss comes from unresolved V genes, and the rest has no known cause. V and J calls and clone size follow that table, whereas D and trimming were derived from the DNA. The sample data list 280,000 or so clones, and around 85% of these were observed just once. Of the sample, around 2.1% falls within the top ten clones.

Counted from cysteine to phenylalanine, this CDR3 has 13 amino acids. The kept DNA is CDR3 alone, 39 bases in frame from the first base. The germline V gene encodes CDR1 SGHTA and CDR2 FQGNSA. V and J are truncated by 2 bases and 8 bases respectively, leaving an intervening sequence of 9 bases. This TCR came from a man aged 25 to 45 who had recovered from COVID-19. The chain links TRBV7-2 with TRBJ1-4; no confident D gene assignment can be made. Sequencing was performed on PBMCs or T cells enriched from blood (not recorded which). The CDR3 in this case is CASSLYFGEKLFF. The base sequence is TGTGCCAGCAGCTTATACTTCGGGGAAAAACTGTTTTTT. Outside the CDR3, residues come from the reference TRBV7-2 and TRBJ1-4 proteins, so the full variable domain is: GAGVSQSPSNKVTEKGKDVELRCDPISGHTALYWYRQSLGQGLEFLIYFQGNSAPDKSGLPSDRFSAERTGGSVSTLTIQRTQQEDSAVYLCASSLYFGEKLFFGSGTQLSVL.